The TCR beta chain described here comes from a study of T cell responses to AZD1222 COVID-19 vaccine. Study conclusions and caveats: Within unmutated variant regions lay the reported targets of nearly half of spike-specific TCRs. The donor cohort was predominantly white British with a female majority, and clonal diversity may have been underestimated. Spike was spanned by vaccine-associated CD4 TCRs, which were dominant at 160-218 and 743-854. Seropositive status at baseline applied to only 6 or 7 AZD1222 recipients.

The method was immunoSEQ multiplex PCR; TCRdb's version includes in-frame clones alone and lacks a portion of them. The sample has some 100,000 clones; around 87% are singletons. Germline CDR1 and CDR2: SGDLS and YYNGEE. The CDR3 loop spans 16 amino acids. V lost 2 bases and J lost 0; bases outside the gene matches: 5. This clone was observed a handful of times. Its target is not known. The sequence derives from an adult in good health. The chain links TRBV9 to TRBJ2-4, with TRBD1 matching over 7 bases. The source material was peripheral blood, sampled on day 0 of MenACWY control vaccination. The CDR3 nucleotides read TGTGCCAGCAGCGTCGGGGACAGAGTAGCCAAAAACATTCAGTACTTC. It specifies CASSVGDRVAKNIQYF.